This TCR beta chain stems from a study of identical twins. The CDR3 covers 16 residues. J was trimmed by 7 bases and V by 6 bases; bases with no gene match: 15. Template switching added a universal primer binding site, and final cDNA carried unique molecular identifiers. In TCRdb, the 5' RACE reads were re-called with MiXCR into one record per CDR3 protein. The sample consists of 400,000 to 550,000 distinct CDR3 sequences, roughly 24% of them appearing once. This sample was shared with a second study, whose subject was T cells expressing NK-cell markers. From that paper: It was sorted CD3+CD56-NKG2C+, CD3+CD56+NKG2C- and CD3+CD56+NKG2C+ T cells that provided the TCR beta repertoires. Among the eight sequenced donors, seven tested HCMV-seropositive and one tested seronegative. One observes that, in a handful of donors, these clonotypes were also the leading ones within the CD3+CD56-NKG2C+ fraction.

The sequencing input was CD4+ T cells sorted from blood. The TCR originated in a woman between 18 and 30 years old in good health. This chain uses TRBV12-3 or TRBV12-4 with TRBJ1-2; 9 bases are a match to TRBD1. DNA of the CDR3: TGTGCCAGCAGGTTTGGGGACAGGGTAAAATCAGGTGGCTACACCTTC. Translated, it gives CASRFGDRVKSGGYTF.